The sequence of this TCR beta chain was determined in a study of identical twins. Whole-study findings and limits: Twins' excess sharing was less marked for out-of-frame beta sequences.

One entry per CDR3 protein, called by TCRdb with MiXCR from the 5' RACE reads. The sample lists approximately 700,000 distinct CDR3 sequences, 5.5% to 6.5% occurring once. This clonotype came up many times. As yet, its antigen is unknown. Sequenced sample: naive T cells sorted from blood. This TCR derives from a man between 18 and 35 years old in good health.

Written as DNA, the CDR3 is TGTGCCAGCAGCTGGACAAAGGGGCCTCGGGGCGTCTACGAGCAGTACTTC. This codes for CASSWTKGPRGVYEQYF. V is TRBV11-2 and J is TRBJ2-7, with D perhaps assigned TRBD1 or TRBD2 (5 bases each). The CDR3 is made up of 17 amino acids. The germline V and J ends were trimmed by 4 bases and 3 bases, with 22 bases remaining between them. CDR1 SGHAT and CDR2 FQNNGV come from the germline V gene.